This TCR beta chain originates from a study of OX40 agonist ivuxolimab in advanced cancers. Study information: Ivuxolimab is a fully human IgG2 antibody that activates OX40 (CD134). Patients enrolled in dose escalation were diagnosed with hepatocellular carcinoma, melanoma, renal cell or head and neck cancer.

Profiled with immunoSEQ multiplex PCR; TCRdb holds only in-frame clones, not every one. Among some 21,000 clones listed, approximately 90% were seen once. In its sample, this clone was seen once. Here the sequenced sample was CD4+ or CD8+ T cells sorted from blood, taken in a trial of the OX40 agonist ivuxolimab. The TCR comes from an adult with an advanced solid tumor such as melanoma, head and neck, liver or kidney cancer.

CDR3 coding DNA: TGTGCCAGCAGTGGAAAGACAGGGGGCGGATATAATGAGCAGTTCTTC. Encoded protein: CASSGKTGGGYNEQFF. The chain couples TRBV25-1 to TRBJ2-1; TRBD1 agrees at 10 bases. The CDR3 is 16 residues long. Germline V gives CDR1 MGHDK, CDR2 SYGVNS. J lost 7 bases, V lost 4 bases, and 10 bases had no gene match.